This TCR beta chain was found in a study of CD8 T cells in ankylosing spondylitis. Study-level points and caveats: Researchers reportedly found disease-linked clones significantly enriched in matched ankylosing spondylitis synovial fluid.

The V segment lost 3 bases and the J segment 1 base; nucleotides outside the gene matches: 5. CDR1 is SGHVS and CDR2 is FNYEAQ in the germline V gene. CDR3 length equals 18 residues. Each CDR3 protein is one row after TCRdb ran MiXCR on the 5' RACE reads. Here the sample spans about 130,000 distinct CDR3 sequences, roughly 6.6% being singletons. At least ten counts were recorded for this clonotype. What it binds is unknown. The sequence came from a female donor with ankylosing spondylitis or in good health (not recorded which). Sequencing used blood, either unsorted or a sorted T cell fraction (not recorded which). The chain uses TRBV7-6 and TRBJ2-2; 13 nucleotides line up with TRBD2. The DNA of the CDR3 is TGTGCCAGCAGCTTCCGACTAGCGGGGGGACTGAACACCGGGGAGCTGTTTTTT. Translation gives CASSFRLAGGLNTGELFF. The full variable domain, in which reference TRBV7-6 and TRBJ2-2 provide the parts outside the CDR3, is GAGVSQSPRYKVTKRGQDVALRCDPISGHVSLYWYRQALGQGPEFLTYFNYEAQQDKSGLPNDRFSAERPEGSISTLTIQRTEQRDSAMYRCASSFRLAGGLNTGELFFGEGSRLTVL.